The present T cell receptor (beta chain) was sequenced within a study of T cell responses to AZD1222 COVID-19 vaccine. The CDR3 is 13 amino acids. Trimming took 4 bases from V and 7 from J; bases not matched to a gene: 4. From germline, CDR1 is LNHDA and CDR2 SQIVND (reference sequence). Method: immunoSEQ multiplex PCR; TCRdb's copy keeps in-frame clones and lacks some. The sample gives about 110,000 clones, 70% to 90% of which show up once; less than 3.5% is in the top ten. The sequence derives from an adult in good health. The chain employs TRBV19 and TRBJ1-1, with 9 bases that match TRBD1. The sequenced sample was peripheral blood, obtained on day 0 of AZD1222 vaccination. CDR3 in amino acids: CASSTPDRGEAFF. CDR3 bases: TGTGCCAGTAGTACCCCGGACAGGGGTGAAGCTTTCTTT.